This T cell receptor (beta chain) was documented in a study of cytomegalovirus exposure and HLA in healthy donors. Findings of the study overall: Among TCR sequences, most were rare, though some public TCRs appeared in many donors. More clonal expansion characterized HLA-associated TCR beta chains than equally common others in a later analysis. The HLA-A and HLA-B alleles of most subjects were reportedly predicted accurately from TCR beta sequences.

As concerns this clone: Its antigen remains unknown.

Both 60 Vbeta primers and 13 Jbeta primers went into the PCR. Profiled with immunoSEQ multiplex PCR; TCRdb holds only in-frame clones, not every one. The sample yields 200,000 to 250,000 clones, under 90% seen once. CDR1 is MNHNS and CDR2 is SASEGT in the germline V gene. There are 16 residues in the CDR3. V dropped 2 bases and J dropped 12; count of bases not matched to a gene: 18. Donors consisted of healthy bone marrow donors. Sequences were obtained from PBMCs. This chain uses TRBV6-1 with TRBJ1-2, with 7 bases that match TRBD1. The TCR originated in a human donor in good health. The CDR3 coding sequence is TGTGCCAGCAGTGAACTTGGGGAAGGGACAGCTACTATACACACCTTC. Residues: CASSELGEGTATIHTF.